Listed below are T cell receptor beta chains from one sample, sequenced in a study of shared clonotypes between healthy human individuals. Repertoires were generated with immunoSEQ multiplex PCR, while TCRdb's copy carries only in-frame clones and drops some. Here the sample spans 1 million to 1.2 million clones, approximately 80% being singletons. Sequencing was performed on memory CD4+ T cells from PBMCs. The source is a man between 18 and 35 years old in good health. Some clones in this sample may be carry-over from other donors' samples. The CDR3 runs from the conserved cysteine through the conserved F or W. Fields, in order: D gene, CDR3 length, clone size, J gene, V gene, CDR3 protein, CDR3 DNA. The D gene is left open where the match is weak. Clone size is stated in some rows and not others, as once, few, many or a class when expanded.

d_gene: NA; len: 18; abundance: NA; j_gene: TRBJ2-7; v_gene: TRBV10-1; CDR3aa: CASSELPLLAGGSTEQYF; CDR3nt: TGCGCCAGCAGTGAGTTGCCTTTGTTGGCAGGGGGGTCTACCGAGCAGTACTTC
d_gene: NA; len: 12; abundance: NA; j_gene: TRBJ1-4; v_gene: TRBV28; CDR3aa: CASSLAGEKLFF; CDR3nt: TGTGCCAGCAGTTTAGCTGGTGAAAAACTGTTTTTT
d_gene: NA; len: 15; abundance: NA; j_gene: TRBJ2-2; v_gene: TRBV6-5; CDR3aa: CASSYSSQRPGELFF; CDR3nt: TGTGCCAGCAGTTACTCGTCTCAGCGACCAGGAGAGCTGTTTTTT
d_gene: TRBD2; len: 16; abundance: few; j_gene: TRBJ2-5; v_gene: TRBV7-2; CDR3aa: CASNKGLAGVGETQYF; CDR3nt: TGTGCCAGCAACAAGGGGCTAGCGGGAGTGGGGGAGACCCAGTACTTC
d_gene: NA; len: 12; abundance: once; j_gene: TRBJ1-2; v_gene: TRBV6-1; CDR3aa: CASTFDSGGYTF; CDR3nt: TGTGCCAGCACCTTCGACTCGGGTGGCTACACCTTC
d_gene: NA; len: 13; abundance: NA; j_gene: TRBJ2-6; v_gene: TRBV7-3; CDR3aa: CASSLIGANVLTF; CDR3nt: TGTGCCAGCAGCTTAATTGGGGCCAACGTCCTGACTTTC
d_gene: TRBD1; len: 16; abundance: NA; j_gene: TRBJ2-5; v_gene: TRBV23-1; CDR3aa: CANLTLPGTGGETQYF; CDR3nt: TGCGCCAACCTAACTCTTCCCGGGACAGGGGGAGAGACCCAGTACTTC
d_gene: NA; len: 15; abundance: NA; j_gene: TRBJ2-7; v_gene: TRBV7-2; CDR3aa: CASSLLDRSSYEQYF; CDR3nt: TGTGCCAGCAGCTTACTAGACAGGAGCTCCTACGAGCAGTACTTC
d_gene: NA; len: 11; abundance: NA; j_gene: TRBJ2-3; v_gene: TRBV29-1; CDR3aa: CSVDGAGTQYF; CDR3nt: TGCAGCGTTGATGGGGCAGGTACGCAGTATTTT
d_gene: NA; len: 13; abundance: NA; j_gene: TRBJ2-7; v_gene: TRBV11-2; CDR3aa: CASSLSRVYEQYF; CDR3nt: TGTGCCAGCAGCTTATCTAGGGTCTACGAGCAGTACTTC
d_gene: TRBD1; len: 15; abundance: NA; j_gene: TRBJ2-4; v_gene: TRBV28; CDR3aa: CASSLTGQGGSIQYF; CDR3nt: TGTGCCAGCAGTTTAACTGGACAGGGCGGTAGCATTCAGTACTTC
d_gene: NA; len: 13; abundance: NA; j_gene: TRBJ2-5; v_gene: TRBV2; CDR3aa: CASRPPWAETQYF; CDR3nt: TGTGCCAGCAGGCCTCCGTGGGCAGAGACCCAGTACTTC
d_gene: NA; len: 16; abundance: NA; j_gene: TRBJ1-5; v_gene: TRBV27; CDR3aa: CASSLQNNHGSWPQHF; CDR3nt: TGTGCCAGCAGTTTACAGAACAATCACGGCTCCTGGCCCCAGCATTTT
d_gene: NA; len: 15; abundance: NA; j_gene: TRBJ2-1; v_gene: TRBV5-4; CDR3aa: CASSSMGGAYNEQFF; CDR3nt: TGTGCCAGCAGCTCCATGGGAGGAGCTTACAATGAGCAGTTCTTC
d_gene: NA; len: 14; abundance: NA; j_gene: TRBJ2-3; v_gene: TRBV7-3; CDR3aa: CASSSGDSTDTQYF; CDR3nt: TGTGCCAGCAGCTCGGGAGACTCCACAGATACGCAGTATTTT
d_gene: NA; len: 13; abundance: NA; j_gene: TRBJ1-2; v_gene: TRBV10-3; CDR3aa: CAITSGRPYGYTF; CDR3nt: TGTGCCATCACGTCAGGGCGGCCCTATGGCTACACCTTC
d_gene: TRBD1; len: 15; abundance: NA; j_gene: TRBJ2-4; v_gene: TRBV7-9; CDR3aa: CASSLMGGQVNIQYF; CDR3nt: TGTGCCAGCAGCTTAATGGGGGGACAGGTCAACATTCAGTACTTC
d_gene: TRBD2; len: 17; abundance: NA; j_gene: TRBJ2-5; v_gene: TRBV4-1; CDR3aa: CASSQGGLAGGQETQYF; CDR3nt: TGCGCCAGCAGCCAAGGTGGACTAGCGGGAGGGCAGGAGACCCAGTACTTC
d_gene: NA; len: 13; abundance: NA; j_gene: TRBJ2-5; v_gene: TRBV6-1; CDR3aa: CASRKTGSETQYF; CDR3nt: TGTGCCAGCAGGAAGACGGGATCAGAGACCCAGTACTTC
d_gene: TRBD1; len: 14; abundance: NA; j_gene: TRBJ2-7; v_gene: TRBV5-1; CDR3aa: CASSLGQGAYEQYF; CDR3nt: TGCGCCAGCAGCCTCGGACAGGGGGCCTACGAGCAGTACTTC
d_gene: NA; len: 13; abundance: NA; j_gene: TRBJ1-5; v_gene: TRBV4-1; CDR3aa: CASSQEGAQPQHF; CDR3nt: TGCGCCAGCAGCCAAGAGGGGGCTCAGCCCCAGCATTTT
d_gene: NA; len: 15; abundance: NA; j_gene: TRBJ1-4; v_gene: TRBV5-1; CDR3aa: CASSLAWTGDEKLFF; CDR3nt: TGCGCCAGCAGCTTGGCCTGGACCGGGGATGAAAAACTGTTTTTT
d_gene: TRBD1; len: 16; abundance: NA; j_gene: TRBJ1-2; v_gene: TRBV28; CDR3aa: CASSLGQGASVGGYTF; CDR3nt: TGTGCCAGCAGTTTGGGACAGGGGGCTTCAGTAGGTGGCTACACCTTC
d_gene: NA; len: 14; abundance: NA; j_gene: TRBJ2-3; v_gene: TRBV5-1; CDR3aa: CASNGGSSTDTQYF; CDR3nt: TGCGCCAGCAATGGAGGATCTAGCACAGATACGCAGTATTTT
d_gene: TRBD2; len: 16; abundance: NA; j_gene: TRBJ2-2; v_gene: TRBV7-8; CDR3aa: CASSLAGGTTSGELFF; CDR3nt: TGTGCCAGCAGCTTAGCGGGGGGGACCACCTCCGGGGAGCTGTTTTTT
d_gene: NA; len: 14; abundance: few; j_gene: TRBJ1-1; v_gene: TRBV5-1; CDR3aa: CASSVMTENTEAFF; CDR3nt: TGCGCCAGCAGCGTAATGACAGAGAACACTGAAGCTTTCTTT